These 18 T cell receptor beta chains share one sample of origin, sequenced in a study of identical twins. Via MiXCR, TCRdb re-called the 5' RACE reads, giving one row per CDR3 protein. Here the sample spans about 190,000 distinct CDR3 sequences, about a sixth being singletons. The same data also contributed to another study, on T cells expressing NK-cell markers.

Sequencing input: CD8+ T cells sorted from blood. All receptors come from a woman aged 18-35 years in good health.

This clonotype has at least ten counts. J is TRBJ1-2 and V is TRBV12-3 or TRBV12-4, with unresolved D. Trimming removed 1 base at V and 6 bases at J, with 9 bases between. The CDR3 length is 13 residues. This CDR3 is CASSLVTGNGYTF. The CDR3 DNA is TGTGCCAGCAGTTTAGTAACCGGGAATGGCTACACCTTC.

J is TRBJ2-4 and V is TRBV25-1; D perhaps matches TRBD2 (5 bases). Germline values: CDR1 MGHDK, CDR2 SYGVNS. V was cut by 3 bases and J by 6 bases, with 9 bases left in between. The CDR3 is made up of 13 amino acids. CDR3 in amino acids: CASSDVSGNIQYF. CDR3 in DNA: TGTGCCAGCAGTGATGTCAGCGGAAACATTCAGTACTTC.

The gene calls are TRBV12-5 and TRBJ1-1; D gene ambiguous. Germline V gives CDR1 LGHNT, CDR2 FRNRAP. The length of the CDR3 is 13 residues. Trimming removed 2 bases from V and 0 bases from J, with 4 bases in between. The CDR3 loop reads CASGLSLNTEAFF. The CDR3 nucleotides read TGTGCTAGTGGTTTGAGCCTGAACACTGAAGCTTTCTTT.

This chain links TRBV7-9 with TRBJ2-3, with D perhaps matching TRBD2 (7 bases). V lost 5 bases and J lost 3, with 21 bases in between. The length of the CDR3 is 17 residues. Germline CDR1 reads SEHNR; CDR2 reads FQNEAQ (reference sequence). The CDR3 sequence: CASSPPWGRELTDTQYF. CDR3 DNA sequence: TGTGCCAGCAGCCCACCATGGGGGCGGGAGTTGACAGATACGCAGTATTTT.

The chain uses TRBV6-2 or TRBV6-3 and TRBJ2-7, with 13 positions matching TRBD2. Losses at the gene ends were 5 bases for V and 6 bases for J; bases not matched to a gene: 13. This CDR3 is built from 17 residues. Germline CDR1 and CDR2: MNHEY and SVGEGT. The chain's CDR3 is CASSRLLLAGGPGEQYF. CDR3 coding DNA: TGTGCCAGCAGTCGGCTTCTACTAGCGGGAGGGCCGGGCGAGCAGTACTTC.

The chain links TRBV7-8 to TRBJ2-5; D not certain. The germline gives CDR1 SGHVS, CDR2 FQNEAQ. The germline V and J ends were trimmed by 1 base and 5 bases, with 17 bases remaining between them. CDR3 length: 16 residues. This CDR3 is CASSLDLRAPRETQYF. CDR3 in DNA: TGTGCCAGCAGCTTAGACCTCCGGGCTCCGAGGGAGACCCAGTACTTC. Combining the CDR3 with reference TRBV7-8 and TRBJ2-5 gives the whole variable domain GAGVSQSPRYKVAKRGQDVALRCDPISGHVSLFWYQQALGQGPEFLTYFQNEAQLDKSGLPSDRFFAERPEGSVSTLKIQRTQQEDSAVYLCASSLDLRAPRETQYFGPGTRLLVL.

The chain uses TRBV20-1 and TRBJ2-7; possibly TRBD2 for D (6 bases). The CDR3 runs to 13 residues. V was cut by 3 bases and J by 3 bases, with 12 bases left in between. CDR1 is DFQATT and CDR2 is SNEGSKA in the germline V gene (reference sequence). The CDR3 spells CSASRRGGYEQYF. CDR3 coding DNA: TGCAGTGCTAGTCGGAGGGGAGGCTACGAGCAGTACTTC.

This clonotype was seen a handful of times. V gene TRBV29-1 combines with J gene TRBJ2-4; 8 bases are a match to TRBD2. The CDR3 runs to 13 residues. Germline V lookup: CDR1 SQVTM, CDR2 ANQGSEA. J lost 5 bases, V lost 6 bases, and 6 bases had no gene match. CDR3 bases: TGCAGCGTGACGAGCGGGAGTCAAAACATTCAGTACTTC. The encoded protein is CSVTSGSQNIQYF.

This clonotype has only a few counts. CDR3 loop: CASLGVYGYTF. CDR3 DNA: TGCGCCAGCCTGGGAGTCTATGGCTACACCTTC. The V call is TRBV10-2, the J call TRBJ1-2, with unresolved D. The CDR3 has 11 amino acids. The V gene lost 8 bases and the J gene lost 4 bases, with 8 bases spanning the gap. CDR1 is WSHSY and CDR2 is SAAADI in the germline V gene.

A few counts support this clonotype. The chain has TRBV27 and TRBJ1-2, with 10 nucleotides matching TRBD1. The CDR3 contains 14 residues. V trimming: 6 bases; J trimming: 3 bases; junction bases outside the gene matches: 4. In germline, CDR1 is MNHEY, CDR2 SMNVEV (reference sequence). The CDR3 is CASSGTGDYYGYTF. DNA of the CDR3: TGTGCCAGCAGCGGGACAGGGGATTACTATGGCTACACCTTC.

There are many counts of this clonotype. The DNA of the CDR3 is TGTGCCAGCACCGTAGGGGACAGCTACGAGCAGTACTTC. Its protein is CASTVGDSYEQYF. The V gene is TRBV2, the J gene TRBJ2-7, with 7 nucleotides matching TRBD1. CDR1 SNHLY and CDR2 FYNNEI come from the germline V gene. The CDR3 totals 13 residues. V dropped 7 bases and J dropped 3; count of bases not matched to a gene: 6.

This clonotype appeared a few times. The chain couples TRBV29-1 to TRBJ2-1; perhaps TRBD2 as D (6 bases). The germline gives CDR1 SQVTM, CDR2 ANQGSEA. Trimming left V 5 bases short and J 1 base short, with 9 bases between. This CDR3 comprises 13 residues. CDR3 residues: CSVLGGSYNEQFF. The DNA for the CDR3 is TGCAGCGTTTTGGGGGGTTCCTACAATGAGCAGTTCTTC.

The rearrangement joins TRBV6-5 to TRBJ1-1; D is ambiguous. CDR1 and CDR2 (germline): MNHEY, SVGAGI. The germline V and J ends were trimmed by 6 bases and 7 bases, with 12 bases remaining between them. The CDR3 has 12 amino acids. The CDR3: CASSEGRLEAFF. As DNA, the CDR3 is TGTGCCAGCAGCGAAGGGCGGCTTGAAGCTTTCTTT.

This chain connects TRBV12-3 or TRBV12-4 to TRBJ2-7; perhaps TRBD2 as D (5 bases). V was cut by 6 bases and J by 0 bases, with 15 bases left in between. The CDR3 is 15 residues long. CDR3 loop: CASSDQRASSYEQYF. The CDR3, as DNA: TGTGCCAGCAGCGATCAGAGGGCGAGCTCCTACGAGCAGTACTTC.

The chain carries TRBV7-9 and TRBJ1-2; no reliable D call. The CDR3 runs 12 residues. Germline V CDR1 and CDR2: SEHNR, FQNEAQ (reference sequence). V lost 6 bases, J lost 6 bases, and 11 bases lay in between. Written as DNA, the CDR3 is TGTGCCAGCAGAATAGAGAATCATGGCTACACCTTC. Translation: CASRIENHGYTF.

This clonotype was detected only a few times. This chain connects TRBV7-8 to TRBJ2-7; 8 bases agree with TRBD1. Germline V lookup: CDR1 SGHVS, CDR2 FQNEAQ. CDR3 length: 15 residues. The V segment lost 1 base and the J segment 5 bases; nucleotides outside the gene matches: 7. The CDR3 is CASSLDRGSFDEQYF. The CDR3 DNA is TGTGCCAGCAGCTTAGACAGGGGGTCTTTCGACGAGCAGTACTTC.

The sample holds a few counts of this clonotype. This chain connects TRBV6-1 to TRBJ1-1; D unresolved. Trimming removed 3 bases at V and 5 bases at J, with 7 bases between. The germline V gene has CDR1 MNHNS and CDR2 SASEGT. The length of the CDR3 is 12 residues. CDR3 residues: CASSDPETEAFF. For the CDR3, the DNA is TGTGCCAGCAGTGATCCAGAAACTGAAGCTTTCTTT.

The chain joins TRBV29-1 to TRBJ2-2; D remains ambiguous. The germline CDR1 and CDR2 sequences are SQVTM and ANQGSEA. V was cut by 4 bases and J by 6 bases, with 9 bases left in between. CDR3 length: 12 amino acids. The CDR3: CSVVPGPGELFF. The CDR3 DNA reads TGCAGCGTTGTACCCGGACCCGGGGAGCTGTTTTTT.